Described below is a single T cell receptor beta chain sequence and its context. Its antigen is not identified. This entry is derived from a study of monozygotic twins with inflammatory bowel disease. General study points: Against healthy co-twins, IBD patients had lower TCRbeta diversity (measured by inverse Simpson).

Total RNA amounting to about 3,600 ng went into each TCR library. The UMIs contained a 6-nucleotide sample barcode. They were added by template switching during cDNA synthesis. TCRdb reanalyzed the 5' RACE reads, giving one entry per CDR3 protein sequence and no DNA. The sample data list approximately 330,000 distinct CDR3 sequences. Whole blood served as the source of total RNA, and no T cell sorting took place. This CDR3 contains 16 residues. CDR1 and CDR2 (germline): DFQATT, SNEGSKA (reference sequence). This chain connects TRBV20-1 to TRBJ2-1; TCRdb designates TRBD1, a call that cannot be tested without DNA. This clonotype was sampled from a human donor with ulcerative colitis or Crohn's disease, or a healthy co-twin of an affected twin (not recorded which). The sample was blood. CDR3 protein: CSAPADWTGWDNEQFF.